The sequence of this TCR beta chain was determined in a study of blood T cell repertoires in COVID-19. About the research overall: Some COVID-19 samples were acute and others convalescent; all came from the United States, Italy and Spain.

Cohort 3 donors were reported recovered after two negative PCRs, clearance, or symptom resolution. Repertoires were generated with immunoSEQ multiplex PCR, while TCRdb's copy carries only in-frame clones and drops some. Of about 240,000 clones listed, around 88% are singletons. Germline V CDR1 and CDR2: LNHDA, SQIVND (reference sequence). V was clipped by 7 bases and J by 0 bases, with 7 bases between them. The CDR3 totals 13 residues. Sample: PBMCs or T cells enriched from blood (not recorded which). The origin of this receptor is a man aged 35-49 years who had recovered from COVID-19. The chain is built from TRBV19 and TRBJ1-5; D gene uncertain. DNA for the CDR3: TGTGCCAGTACAGGCTATAGCAATCAGCCCCAGCATTTT. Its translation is CASTGYSNQPQHF.